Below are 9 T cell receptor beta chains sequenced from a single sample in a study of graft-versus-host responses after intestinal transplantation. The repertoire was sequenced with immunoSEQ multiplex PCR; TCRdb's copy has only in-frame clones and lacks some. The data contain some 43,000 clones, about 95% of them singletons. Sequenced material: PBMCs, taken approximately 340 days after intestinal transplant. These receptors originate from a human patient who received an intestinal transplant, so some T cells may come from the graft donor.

The CDR3 sequence: CASSQDKTFPYEQYF. CDR3 nucleotide sequence: TGCGCCAGCAGCCAAGATAAAACTTTCCCCTACGAGCAGTACTTC. The V gene is TRBV4-1, the J gene TRBJ2-7; D is unresolved. Germline-derived CDR1 and CDR2 are MGHRA and YSYEKL. The CDR3 has 15 residues. V lost 0 bases and J 2 bases, leaving 11 bases between the germline ends.

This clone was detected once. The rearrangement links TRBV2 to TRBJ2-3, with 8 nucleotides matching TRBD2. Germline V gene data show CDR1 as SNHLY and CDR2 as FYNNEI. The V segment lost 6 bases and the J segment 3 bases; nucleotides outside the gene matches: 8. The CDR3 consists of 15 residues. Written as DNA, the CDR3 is TGTGCCAGCAGCCTGCGGGGGGCGGGGACAGATACGCAGTATTTT. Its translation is CASSLRGAGTDTQYF.

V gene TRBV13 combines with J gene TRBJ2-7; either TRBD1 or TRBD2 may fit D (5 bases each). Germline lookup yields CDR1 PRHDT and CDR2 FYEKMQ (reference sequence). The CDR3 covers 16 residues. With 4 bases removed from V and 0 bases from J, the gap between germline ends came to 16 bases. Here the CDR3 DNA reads TGTGCCAGCAGCTCCTCCGGGACCAGAAGCTCCTACGAGCAGTACTTC. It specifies CASSSSGTRSSYEQYF.

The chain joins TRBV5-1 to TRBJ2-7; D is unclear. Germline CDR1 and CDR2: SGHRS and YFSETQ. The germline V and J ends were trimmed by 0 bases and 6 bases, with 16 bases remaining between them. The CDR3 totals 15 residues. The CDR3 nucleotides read TGCGCCAGCAGCTTGGGGGTGTTGGATTGGAGCGAGCAGTACTTC. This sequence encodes CASSLGVLDWSEQYF. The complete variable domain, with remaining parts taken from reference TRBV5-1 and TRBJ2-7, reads KAGVTQTPRYLIKTRGQQVTLSCSPISGHRSVSWYQQTPGQGLQFLFEYFSETQRNKGNFPGRFSGRQFSNSRSEMNVSTLELGDSALYLCASSLGVLDWSEQYFGPGTRLTVT.

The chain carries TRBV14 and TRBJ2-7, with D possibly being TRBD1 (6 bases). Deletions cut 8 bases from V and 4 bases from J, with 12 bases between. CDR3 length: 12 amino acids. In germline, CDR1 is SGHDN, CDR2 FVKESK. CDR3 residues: CASGQLRYEQYF. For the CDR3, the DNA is TGTGCCAGCGGACAGTTGCGGTACGAGCAGTACTTC.

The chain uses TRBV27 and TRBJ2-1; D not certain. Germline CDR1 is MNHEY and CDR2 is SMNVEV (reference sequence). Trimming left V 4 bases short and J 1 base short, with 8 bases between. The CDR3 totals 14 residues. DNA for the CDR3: TGTGCCAGCAGTTCCACTCAGTCCTACAATGAGCAGTTCTTC. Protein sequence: CASSSTQSYNEQFF.

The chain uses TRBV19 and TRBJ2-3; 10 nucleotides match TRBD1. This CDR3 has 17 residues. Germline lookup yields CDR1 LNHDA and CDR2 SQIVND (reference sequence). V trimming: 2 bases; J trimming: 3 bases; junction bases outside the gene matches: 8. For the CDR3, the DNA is TGTGCCAGTAGTATATTCTGGGACAGGGGTTTGACAGATACGCAGTATTTT. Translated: CASSIFWDRGLTDTQYF.

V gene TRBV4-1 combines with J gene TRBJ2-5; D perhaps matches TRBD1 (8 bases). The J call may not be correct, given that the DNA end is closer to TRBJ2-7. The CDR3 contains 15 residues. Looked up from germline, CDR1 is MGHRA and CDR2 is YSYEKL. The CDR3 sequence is CASRQGRGQVYEQYF. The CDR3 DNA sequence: TGCGCCAGCAGACAGGGGAGGGGACAGGTGTACGAGCAGTACTTC.

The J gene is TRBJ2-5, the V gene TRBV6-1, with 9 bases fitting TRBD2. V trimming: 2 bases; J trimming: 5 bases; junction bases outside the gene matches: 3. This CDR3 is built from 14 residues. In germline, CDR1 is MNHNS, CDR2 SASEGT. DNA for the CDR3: TGTGCCAGCAGTGAAATGGCGGGGGGGGAGACCCAGTACTTC. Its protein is CASSEMAGGETQYF.